This T cell receptor (beta chain) was recovered during a study of blood T cell repertoires in COVID-19. Across the whole study: COVID-19 samples, acute and convalescent, were from the United States, Italy and Spain. In each case, the material was cDNA or gDNA derived from T cells, B-cell-depleted T cells, or PBMCs.

With V trimmed by 7 bases and J by 6 bases, 4 bases remained unmatched. The germline V gene has CDR1 GTSNPN and CDR2 SVGIG (reference sequence). The CDR3 extends over 12 amino acids. As processed by the authors: Researchers report that nucleated cell counts were estimated from reference gene primer amplification. The data were produced by immunoSEQ multiplex PCR, yet TCRdb's version contains in-frame clones alone and is incomplete. That table furnishes V, J and clone size, whereas the DNA furnished D and trimming. The sample lists 270,000 or so clones; roughly 90% were seen once. Sequenced: peripheral blood. The clonotype originates from a woman in her forties who had recovered from COVID-19. The V gene is TRBV30, the J gene TRBJ2-2; 8 bases are a match to TRBD1. The CDR3: CAYRQGPGELFF. The CDR3 coding sequence is TGTGCCTACCGACAGGGGCCCGGGGAGCTGTTTTTT. The variable domain in full, completed from reference TRBV30 and TRBJ2-2, reads SQTIHQWPATLVQPVGSPLSLECTVEGTSNPNLYWYRQAAGRGLQLLFYSVGIGQISSEVPQNLSASRPQDRQFILSSKKLLLSDSGFYLCAYRQGPGELFFGEGSRLTVL.